Reported below is one TCR beta chain. What it binds is not known. TCRdb itself ran the reads through MiXCR, one entry per CDR3 protein. The table records under 850,000 distinct CDR3 sequences, about 33% of them present only once. This specimen comes from a study of T cell repertoires in cytomegalovirus infection. Turning to the study itself: The authors used CMV epitopes that were HLA-C-restricted (recently identified) and HLA-B-restricted (well studied).

The CDR3 sequence is 14 residues long. The germline V and J ends were trimmed by 9 bases and 0 bases, with 15 bases remaining between them. Looked up from germline, CDR1 is SGHNT and CDR2 is YYREEE (reference sequence). Findings and limits, study-wide: Based on cumulative public TCR beta family frequency, carriers of CMV plus the relevant HLA were identified.

The chain uses TRBV5-4 and TRBJ1-1; D is unresolved. The receptor was derived from a human donor in good health (CMV status not recorded). Some clones in this sample may be carry-over from other donors' samples. The sequencing used cultured PBMCs, collected from culture after CMV antigen stimulation. The CDR3 coding sequence is TGTGCCATCTCCAGATCCGACTTGAACACTGAAGCTTTCTTT. It codes for CAISRSDLNTEAFF.